One sample yielded the 18 T cell receptor beta chains listed below, sequenced in a study of OX40 agonist ivuxolimab in advanced cancers. Assay: immunoSEQ multiplex PCR; the TCRdb copy retains only in-frame clones and omits some. Seen here are about 21,000 clones, about four fifths observed once, and the top ten hold under 4%. The starting material was CD4+ or CD8+ T cells sorted from blood, obtained in a trial of the OX40 agonist ivuxolimab. These receptors were obtained from an adult with an advanced solid tumor such as melanoma, head and neck, liver or kidney cancer.

The CDR3 DNA follows: TGTGCCAGCAGCCACACGGGACTAGCGGGGGCCGTCACCTTAAAAGGGAAGTTCTTC. This codes for CASSHTGLAGAVTLKGKFF. This chain links TRBV11-2 with TRBJ2-1, with 14 positions matching TRBD2. The CDR3 consists of 19 residues. With 5 bases clipped from V and 14 bases from J, the junction kept 23 bases outside the gene matches. CDR1 is SGHAT, CDR2 FQNNGV, per germline.

This chain connects TRBV5-1 to TRBJ2-3, with TRBD1 identical over 8 bases. This CDR3 spans 13 amino acids. Germline CDR1 reads SGHRS; CDR2 reads YFSETQ. After removal of 3 bases from V and 4 bases from J, the junction contained 1 base not matched to a gene. CDR3 sequence: CASSSQGADTQYF. The CDR3 DNA is TGCGCCAGCAGCTCACAGGGGGCAGATACGCAGTATTTT.

The chain couples TRBV11-2 to TRBJ2-3; 8 bases are shared with TRBD1. The V segment lost 5 bases and the J segment 4 bases; nucleotides outside the gene matches: 8. Germline CDR1 is SGHAT and CDR2 is FQNNGV. CDR3 length: 15 residues. CDR3 in DNA: TGTGCCAGCAGCCCCCTGGACAGGGAGCCAGATACGCAGTATTTT. Translation: CASSPLDREPDTQYF.

The chain uses TRBV5-4 and TRBJ2-7; tentative D call: TRBD2 (7 bases). There are 15 residues in the CDR3. V lost 1 base, J lost 0 bases, and 11 bases lay in between. CDR1 is SGHNT and CDR2 is YYREEE in the germline V gene (reference sequence). CDR3 residues: CASSLSRGASYEQYF. Here the CDR3 DNA reads TGTGCCAGCAGCTTGAGTCGGGGGGCCTCCTACGAGCAGTACTTC.

The chain couples TRBV19 to TRBJ2-3; D unclear. Per germline, CDR1 LNHDA and CDR2 SQIVND (reference sequence). The V end was cut by 7 bases, the J end by 0 bases, with 11 bases between. The CDR3 spans 14 residues. The CDR3 nucleotides are TGTGCCAGTATGGAAGACGGAAGCACAGATACGCAGTATTTT. Translation: CASMEDGSTDTQYF.

The CDR3 region has the DNA TGTGCCAGCAGCATGGGGGGCAGTCGAATCAGGAACTATGGCTACACCTTC. Translation gives CASSMGGSRIRNYGYTF. The chain combines TRBV5-4 with TRBJ1-2, with a tentative D call TRBD1 (6 bases). This CDR3 spans 17 amino acids. The germline gives CDR1 SGHNT, CDR2 YYREEE (reference sequence). V gave up 4 bases and J gave up 2 bases, with 21 bases separating them.

The CDR3, as DNA: TGTGCCACCTCTAGCGGGAGCTCCTACGAGCAGTACTTC. Translation gives CATSSGSSYEQYF. V and J are TRBV11-2 and TRBJ2-7; 10 bases agree with TRBD2. V was pared by 10 bases and J by 0 bases, with 3 bases of the junction left unmatched. Germline CDR1 and CDR2: SGHAT and FQNNGV. The CDR3 is 13 amino acids.

V and J are TRBV18 and TRBJ2-5; 9 bases map to TRBD2. The CDR3 totals 16 residues. Per the germline V gene, CDR1 is KGHSH and CDR2 is LQKENI. Trimming took 0 bases from V and 2 from J; bases not matched to a gene: 4. CDR3 sequence (DNA): TGTGCCAGCTCACCACCACTAGGACTAGCGCAAGAGACCCAGTACTTC. Its protein is CASSPPLGLAQETQYF.

The chain couples TRBV11-2 to TRBJ1-4; 7 bases fit TRBD1. CDR3 size: 16 residues. The V and J ends lost 2 bases and 5 bases, in that order; junction bases with no gene match: 8. The germline V gene encodes CDR1 SGHAT and CDR2 FQNNGV. The CDR3 spells CASSLNGNRGNEKLFF. Here the CDR3 DNA reads TGTGCCAGCAGCTTAAATGGCAACAGGGGAAATGAAAAACTGTTTTTT.

This clone counts as medium-sized (0.01 to 0.1%). The junction departs from the called germline gene at one end, perhaps through a read error. The chain is built from TRBV30 and TRBJ1-1; 8 nucleotides align to TRBD1. Germline lookup yields CDR1 GTSNPN and CDR2 SVGIG (reference sequence). CDR3 length: 13 amino acids. Written as DNA, the CDR3 is TGTGCCTGGAGTGTAACGGGGACAGGCGCGCTATACTTT. Translation gives CAWSVTGTGALYF. Based on the CDR3 plus reference TRBV30 and TRBJ1-1, the full variable domain is SQTIHQWPATLVQPVGSPLSLECTVEGTSNPNLYWYRQAAGRGLQLLFYSVGIGQISSEVPQNLSASRPQDRQFILSSKKLLLSDSGFYLCAWSVTGTGALYFGQGTRLTVV.

This clone appeared a few times. This chain joins TRBV30 and TRBJ2-3; TRBD2 matches at 10 bases. Germline lookup yields CDR1 GTSNPN and CDR2 SVGIG (reference sequence). V was pared by 4 bases and J by 4 bases, with 2 bases of the junction left unmatched. This CDR3 has 13 amino acids. CDR3 residues: CAWTSGSSDTQYF. The CDR3 DNA is TGTGCCTGGACTAGCGGGAGTTCAGATACGCAGTATTTT.

The chain uses TRBV14 and TRBJ2-4; a possible D gene is TRBD2 (5 bases). The CDR3 consists of 13 residues. Trimming stripped 5 bases from V and 9 bases from J, with 14 bases between. Per germline, CDR1 SGHDN and CDR2 FVKESK. For the CDR3, the DNA is TGTGCCAGCAGCGGTCCGGGAAGGCTCATTCAGTACTTC. It specifies CASSGPGRLIQYF. Filled out from reference TRBV14 and TRBJ2-4, the complete variable domain reads EAGVTQFPSHSVIEKGQTVTLRCDPISGHDNLYWYRRVMGKEIKFLLHFVKESKQDESGMPNNRFLAERTGGTYSTLKVQPAELEDSGVYFCASSGPGRLIQYFGAGTRLSVL.

The chain couples TRBV6-6 to TRBJ1-3, with D tentatively TRBD1 (6 bases). The V gene lost 6 bases and the J gene lost 6 bases, with 21 bases spanning the gap. The CDR3 extends over 16 amino acids. CDR1 is MNHNY, CDR2 SVGAGI, per germline (reference sequence). In DNA, the CDR3 is TGTGCCAGCAGCCAAAGCCCTGGGGGGCAGGAAAACACCATATATTTT. Residues: CASSQSPGGQENTIYF.

The J gene is TRBJ2-7, the V gene TRBV19; 8 positions agree with TRBD2. With V trimmed by 6 bases and J by 5 bases, 18 bases remained unmatched. Germline V gene sequence: CDR1 LNHDA, CDR2 SQIVND (reference sequence). This CDR3 comprises 17 residues. As DNA, the CDR3 is TGTGCCAGTAGGCCGCGGACAGTAGGGACTAGGGGGGACGAGCAGTACTTC. Translation gives CASRPRTVGTRGDEQYF.

This clone was seen only a few times. The chain is built from TRBV7-2 and TRBJ2-1; D is unresolved. The CDR3 has 13 residues. Germline values: CDR1 SGHTA, CDR2 FQGNSA. V lost 3 bases, J lost 4 bases, and 7 bases lay in between. CDR3 amino acids: CASSFQYYNEQFF. CDR3 coding DNA: TGTGCCAGCAGCTTTCAGTATTACAATGAGCAGTTCTTC.

The rearrangement joins TRBV9 to TRBJ2-5, with no clear D. V was shortened by 0 bases and J by 7 bases, with 16 bases between the two germline ends. Germline lookup yields CDR1 SGDLS and CDR2 YYNGEE. The CDR3 runs 15 residues. DNA for the CDR3: TGTGCCAGCAGCGTAGCTCTGGGCAGGCCGGGGACCCAGTACTTC. It yields the protein CASSVALGRPGTQYF.

The chain has TRBV7-6 and TRBJ1-4; D not resolved. Germline V lookup: CDR1 SGHVS, CDR2 FNYEAQ. The V and J ends lost 5 bases and 4 bases respectively, with 14 bases between them. The CDR3 runs 15 residues. CDR3 bases: TGTGCCAGCAGCCCCGGGGTCGGGGTTAATGAAAAACTGTTTTTT. It encodes CASSPGVGVNEKLFF.

This CDR3 reads CASSPGQIGNQPQHF. The CDR3 region has the DNA TGTGCCAGCAGCCCGGGACAGATAGGCAATCAGCCCCAGCATTTT. The V and J genes are TRBV5-8 and TRBJ1-5, with 7 bases lining up with TRBD1. V was pared by 4 bases and J by 2 bases, with 6 bases of the junction left unmatched. The germline CDR1 and CDR2 sequences are SGHTS and YDEGEE. This CDR3 has 15 residues.